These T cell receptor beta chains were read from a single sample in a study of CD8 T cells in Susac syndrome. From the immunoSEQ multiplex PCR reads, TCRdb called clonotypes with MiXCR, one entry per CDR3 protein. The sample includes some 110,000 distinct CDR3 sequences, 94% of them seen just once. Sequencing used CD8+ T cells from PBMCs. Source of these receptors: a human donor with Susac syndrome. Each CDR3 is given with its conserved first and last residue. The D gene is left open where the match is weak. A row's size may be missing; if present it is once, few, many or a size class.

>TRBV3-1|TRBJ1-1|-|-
CASSHGDRSSTEAFF
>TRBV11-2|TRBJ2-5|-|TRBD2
CASSNPPAGRGRETQYF
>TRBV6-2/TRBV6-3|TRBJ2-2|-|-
CASRGPTGNTGELFF
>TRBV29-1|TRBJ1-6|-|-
CSVVHSGALHF
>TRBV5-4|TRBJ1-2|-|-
CASSLGWAEDYGYTF
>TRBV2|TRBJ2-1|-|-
CASSDGGQISSYNEQFF
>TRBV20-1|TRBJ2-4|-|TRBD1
CSAWTGTKNIQYF
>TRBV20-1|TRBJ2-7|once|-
CSASMGAYEQYF
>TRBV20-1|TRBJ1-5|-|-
CSASWSDPTPETNSNQPQHF
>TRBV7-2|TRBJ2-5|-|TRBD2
CASSRLAGVMETQYF